This T cell receptor beta chain was documented in a study of CD8 T cells in ankylosing spondylitis. Study-level results: Clones that were linked to disease were CD8+ and were relatively rare in peripheral blood. Clones tied to disease were said to be significantly enriched in matched ankylosing spondylitis synovial fluid. In reactive arthritis synovial fluid and blood, some motif variants had been reported before.

This CDR3 comprises 12 residues. Trimming cost V 1 base and J 4 bases, with 2 bases left between them. Using its own MiXCR run on the 5' RACE reads, TCRdb lists one record per CDR3 protein. Among around 75,000 distinct CDR3 sequences, under 5.5% were seen once, and the ten largest hold approximately 2.1%. Many counts were recorded for this clonotype. The antigen remains undetermined. The TCR comes from a male donor with ankylosing spondylitis or in good health (not recorded which). Specimen: blood, either unsorted or a sorted T cell fraction (not recorded which). V and J are TRBV12-3 or TRBV12-4 and TRBJ1-5; D gene uncertain. The chain's CDR3 is CASSLDNQPQHF. CDR3 DNA sequence: TGTGCCAGCAGTTTAGATAATCAGCCCCAGCATTTT.